This T cell receptor (beta chain) was recorded in a study of blood T cells in healthy people across ages. With respect to this clonotype: Antigen unknown.

A sample-barcoded 5' primer and a J-beta primer mix were used in a second PCR of about 7 to 12 cycles. TCRdb re-called the 5' RACE reads with MiXCR, one entry per CDR3 protein. The table lists 1 million to 1.2 million distinct CDR3 sequences, more than 30% of them singletons, with around 12% in the top ten. This CDR3 is 18 amino acids long. CDR1 SGHVS and CDR2 FQNEAQ come from the germline V gene. The J segment lost 3 bases and the V segment lost 1 base, leaving 12 bases of the junction unmatched. Study-level findings and limits: Correlation between TCR beta diversity and naive T cell percentage was strong.

The sample was blood. V usage is TRBV7-8 and J usage is TRBJ2-3, with TRBD1 matching 8 bases. This receptor was obtained from a man between 18 and 35 years old in good health. In DNA form, the CDR3 reads TGTGCCAGCAGCTTAGGGGGGGACAGGATCGTTTCGACAGATACGCAGTATTTT. This codes for CASSLGGDRIVSTDTQYF.